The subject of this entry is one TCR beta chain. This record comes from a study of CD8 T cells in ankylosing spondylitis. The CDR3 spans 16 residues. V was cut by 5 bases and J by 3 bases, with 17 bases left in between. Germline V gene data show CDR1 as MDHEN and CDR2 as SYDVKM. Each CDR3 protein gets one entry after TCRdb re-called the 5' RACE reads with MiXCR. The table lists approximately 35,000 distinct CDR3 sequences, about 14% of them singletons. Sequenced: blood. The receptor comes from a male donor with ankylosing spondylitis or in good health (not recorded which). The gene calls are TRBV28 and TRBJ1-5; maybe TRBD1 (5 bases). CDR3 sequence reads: CASSGSGTPSNQPQHF. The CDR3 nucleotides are TGTGCCAGCAGTGGTTCCGGGACCCCTTCCAATCAGCCCCAGCATTTT.